This TCR delta chain was identified during a study of gamma-delta T cells after stem cell transplantation. As regards this clone: A read error likely explains why the TCRdb protein, taken from a much larger clone, differs from this DNA's translation at residue 5; the protein shown is translated from the DNA.

TCRdb called clones from the RT-PCR reads again using CATT. The sample lists over 5,000 delta-chain clones, approximately 1.9% occurring once. Germline V gene data show CDR1 as GEAIGNYY and CDR2 as EKD. With V trimmed by 3 bases and J by 0 bases, 9 bases remained unmatched. The CDR3 consists of 17 residues. This sequence originates from a human donor. It is not recorded whose cells these are; they may come from a transplant donor. The V call is TRDV2, the J call TRDJ1, with 10 nucleotides matching TRDD3. The source material was gamma-delta T cells. This CDR3 is CACDPMGDTQYTDKLIF. CDR3 nucleotide sequence: TGTGCCTGTGACCCCATGGGGGATACCCAGTACACCGATAAACTCATCTTT.